The rows below give T cell receptor beta chains drawn from one sample of a study of T cells in narcolepsy. Some clones are missing from TCRdb's copy, which holds only in-frame ones; the method was immunoSEQ multiplex PCR. The profile shows about 3,400 clones, approximately 59% of them singletons. The sample taken for sequencing was CD45RA- memory CD8+ T cells from PBMCs. These TCRs come from a human donor with narcolepsy. CDR3s include the opening cysteine and the closing phenylalanine or tryptophan. A D gene is named only where the DNA matches it firmly. Clone sizes are given selectively: once, few, many, or a class where the clone is expanded.

>-|TRBJ1-2|TRBV7-3|few
TGTGCCAGCAGCTCCTTCCTTACCCGGGGGAGCGATGGCTACACCTTC
CASSSFLTRGSDGYTF
>-|TRBJ2-7|TRBV27|-
TGTGCCAGCAGTCATGGAGGACACGAGCAGTACTTC
CASSHGGHEQYF
>-|TRBJ2-7|TRBV6-1|few
TGTGCCAGCAGCCTTCCACCCGCCCTCGAGCAGTACTTC
CASSLPPALEQYF
>-|TRBJ1-1|TRBV4-3|-
TGCGCCAGCAGCCAGGGGAGAAGCACTGAAGCTTTCTTT
CASSQGRSTEAFF
>-|TRBJ2-6|TRBV7-9|few
TGTGCCAGCACCATTCCGGCCTCTGGGGCCAACGTCCTGACTTTC
CASTIPASGANVLTF
>-|TRBJ2-5|TRBV4-1|-
TGCGCCAGCAGCCCGTCCCGTGAGACCCAGTACTTC
CASSPSRETQYF
>TRBD1|TRBJ2-5|TRBV10-3|-
TGTGCCATCAGTGATCAGACAGGGTTCCAAGAGACCCAGTACTTC
CAISDQTGFQETQYF
>-|TRBJ2-7|TRBV6-5|few
TGTGCCAGCAGCTCAACCTACGAGCAGTACTTC
CASSSTYEQYF
>TRBD2|TRBJ2-1|TRBV7-2|medium-sized
TGTGCCAGCAGCTTAGCAGCGGGGGCCAACAATGAGCAGTTCTTC
CASSLAAGANNEQFF
>-|TRBJ1-2|TRBV2|-
TGTGCCAGCAGATCCCGCGGAAGTATGGAAGGCTACACCTTC
CASRSRGSMEGYTF
>TRBD2|TRBJ2-4|TRBV10-3|medium-sized
TGTGCCATCAGTGAGTCGGGGAGGGTCAAAAACATTCAGTACTTC
CAISESGRVKNIQYF